This T cell receptor beta chain was sequenced for a study of blood T cells in healthy people across ages. With a J-beta primer mix and a sample-barcoded 5' primer, a second PCR ran about 6 to 11 cycles. TCRdb recomputed calls from the 5' RACE reads with MiXCR, one row per CDR3 protein. The data show some 1.7 million distinct CDR3 sequences, roughly 27% seen once. V lost 5 bases and J lost 4; bases outside the gene matches: 5. The CDR3 totals 14 residues. The V gene's germline CDR1 is SGHRS and CDR2 YFSETQ. Study outcomes and limitations: In older individuals, TCR beta diversity per million T cells was lower, falling roughly linearly with age. Estimates drawn from one million T cells were deemed to understate diversity.

It was 9.5 to 10 milliliters of peripheral blood that were drawn from each donor. A remark on this clonotype: Its target is not known.

The sequenced sample was blood. The rearrangement uses TRBV5-1 and TRBJ1-4, with 7 positions matching TRBD1. The receptor comes from a woman aged 25 to 45 in good health. The CDR3 coding sequence is TGCGCCAGCAGGTCCGGGACAGTTAATGAAAAACTGTTTTTT. Translating gives CASRSGTVNEKLFF.